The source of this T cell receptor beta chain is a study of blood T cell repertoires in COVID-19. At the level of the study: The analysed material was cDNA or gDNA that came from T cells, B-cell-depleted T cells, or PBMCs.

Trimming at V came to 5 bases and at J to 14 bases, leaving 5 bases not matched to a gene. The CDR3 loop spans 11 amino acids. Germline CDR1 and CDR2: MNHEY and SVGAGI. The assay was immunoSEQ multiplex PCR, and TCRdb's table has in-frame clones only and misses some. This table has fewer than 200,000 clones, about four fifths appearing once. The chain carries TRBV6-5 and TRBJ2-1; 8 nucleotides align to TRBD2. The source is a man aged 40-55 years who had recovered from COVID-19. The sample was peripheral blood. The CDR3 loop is CASSPGLEKFF. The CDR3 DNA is TGTGCCAGCAGTCCGGGACTAGAGAAGTTCTTC.